This entry features one T cell receptor (beta chain) sequence. What it binds is not known. The source of the sample is a study of OX40 agonist ivuxolimab in advanced cancers. Study summary: Partial responses were seen in three patients, one with hepatocellular carcinoma and two with cutaneous melanoma.

General study results and limits: At 0.1 to 3.0 mg/kg and by week 6, clonal expansion occurred in CD4+ and CD8+ blood T cells. Partly responding patients at 0.1-3.0 mg/kg showed some of the smallest clonal expansion.

Here immunoSEQ multiplex PCR was the method, and the copy in TCRdb shows in-frame clones only, minus some. The sample includes tens of thousands of clones, 70% to 90% of them seen just once. Looked up from germline, CDR1 is MNHEY and CDR2 is SMNVEV (reference sequence). This CDR3 region has 15 residues. Trimming stripped 2 bases from V and 0 bases from J, with 10 bases between. This clonotype was sampled from an adult with an advanced solid tumor such as melanoma, head and neck, liver or kidney cancer. J is TRBJ1-1 and V is TRBV27, with no clear D. Source: CD4+ or CD8+ T cells sorted from blood, taken in a trial of the OX40 agonist ivuxolimab. The DNA of the CDR3 is TGTGCCAGCAGTTTAAAGGCCTCCATGAACACTGAAGCTTTCTTT. Translating it yields CASSLKASMNTEAFF.